This T cell receptor beta chain was obtained from a study of CD8 T cells in ankylosing spondylitis. The germline V gene encodes CDR1 MNHEY and CDR2 SMNVEV (reference sequence). J gave up 5 bases and V 6 bases, and 9 bases lay outside the gene matches. This CDR3 is built from 15 residues. Quantitative 5'-RACE with molecular barcodes produced the TCR beta libraries. TCRdb reprocessed the 5' RACE reads via MiXCR and lists one record per CDR3 protein. The sample includes about 540,000 distinct CDR3 sequences, about 13% of them seen just once. Study results and caveats: One TCR beta motif, made up of 7 or 8 highly homologous variants, appeared characteristic of ankylosing spondylitis blood.

A note on this clonotype: Antigen unknown.

The chain is built from TRBV27 and TRBJ1-5; 8 bases line up with TRBD1. The sequenced material came from blood, either unsorted or a sorted T cell fraction (not recorded which). This receptor was obtained from a male donor with ankylosing spondylitis. CDR3 in amino acids: CASRAGTGGDQPQHF. CDR3 DNA: TGTGCCAGCAGAGCGGGAACAGGGGGTGATCAGCCCCAGCATTTT.